A selection of T cell receptor beta chains follows, all from one sample in a study of tumor and adjacent non-tumor tissue in lung cancer. TCRdb fed the multiplex PCR reads into MiXCR, producing one record per CDR3 protein. The data show about 110,000 distinct CDR3 sequences, with over 70% seen just once and around 21% held by the top ten. Sequencing was carried out using lung tumor tissue. All receptors derive from a man between 65 and 85 years old with non-small cell lung cancer. The CDR3 runs from the conserved cysteine through the conserved F or W. The D gene is left open where the match is weak. A clone size is listed for some rows: how often the clone was seen (once, few, many), or a class if it is expanded.

clone size,V gene,D gene,J gene,CDR3 protein,CDR3 DNA
many,TRBV24-1,TRBD2,TRBJ2-3,CATSDRLAGVTDTQYF,TGTGCCACCAGTGATCGACTAGCGGGAGTTACAGATACGCAGTATTTT
.,TRBV11-1,.,TRBJ2-7,CASSFTARVHEQYF,TGTGCCAGCAGCTTTACAGCCAGGGTTCACGAGCAGTACTTC
.,TRBV6-2/TRBV6-3,.,TRBJ2-7,CASSWKTRDTSYKQYF,TGTGCCAGCAGTTGGAAGACACGCGACACTTCCTACAAGCAGTACTTC
once,TRBV6-1,.,TRBJ2-3,CAGKDGAGTDTQYF,TGTGCCGGTAAGGACGGGGCTGGCACAGATACGCAGTATTTT
.,TRBV6-5,.,TRBJ2-7,CASSYVGAATNEQYF,TGTGCCAGCAGTTACGTGGGGGCGGCCACCAATGAGCAGTACTTC
.,TRBV12-3/TRBV12-4,TRBD1,TRBJ1-2,CVINLLTGFGYGYTF,TGTGTCATCAATTTATTGACAGGGTTTGGCTATGGCTACACCTTC
.,TRBV5-4,.,TRBJ2-5,CASSLRGEETQYF,TGTGCCAGCAGTTTGAGGGGGGAAGAGACCCAGTACTTC
.,TRBV20-1,.,TRBJ1-2,CSAKGDGYTF,TGTAGTGCTAAAGGAGATGGCTATACCTTC
once,TRBV12-3/TRBV12-4,.,TRBJ2-1,CVSTLRVGNVHFF,TGTGTCAGCACCCTGCGGGTTGGCAATGTGCACTTCTTC
.,TRBV11-2,.,TRBJ1-4,CVCSRYGTNNEKLFF,TGTGTCTGTAGCAGATATGGGACAAATAATGAAAAACTGTTTTTT
.,TRBV28,.,TRBJ1-1,CVSRSQGRGKEPEAFF,TGTGTCAGCAGGTCCCAGGGGCGGGGGAAGGAGCCTGAAGCTTTCTTT
.,TRBV27,TRBD2,TRBJ2-1,CASSLYVGTSRYNELFF,TGTGCCAGTAGTTTATATGTCGGGACTAGCCGATACAATGAGCTGTTCTTC
.,TRBV5-1,TRBD2,TRBJ2-3,CASSLKTSGGVTDAQYF,TGCGCCAGCAGCTTGAAAACTAGCGGGGGAGTCACAGATGCGCAGTATTTT
few,TRBV11-1,.,TRBJ2-2,CASSAQQGFSDTGELFF,TGTGCCAGCAGCGCACAACAGGGATTTTCCGACACCGGGGAGCTGTTTTTT
.,TRBV29-1,TRBD1,TRBJ1-2,CGQQGVGYTF,TGCGGACAACAGGGGGTTGGCTACACCTTC
.,TRBV5-4,.,TRBJ1-5,CASSFKAAYNQPQHF,TGTGCCAGCAGCTTCAAAGCGGCCTACAATCAGCCCCAGCATTTC
.,TRBV28,.,TRBJ2-4,CDSSSYPLAKNIQYF,TGTGACAGCAGTTCCTACCCTCTAGCCAAAAACATTCAGTATTTC
many,TRBV12-3/TRBV12-4,.,TRBJ2-1,CASSTTQGGEQFF,TGTGCCAGCAGTACCACACAGGGTGGTGAGCAGTTCTTC
.,TRBV11-2,TRBD2,TRBJ2-7,CASSGESINYEQYF,TGCGCCAGCAGCGGGGAGAGCATAAACTACGAGCAGTACTTC
few,TRBV5-4,.,TRBJ2-5,CTSSLRRGQETQYF,TGTACCAGCAGCTTAAGGCGGGGCCAAGAGACCCAGTACTTC
.,TRBV7-3,TRBD1,TRBJ1-1,CASSFSGTGNTVAFF,TGTGCCAGCAGCTTTTCCGGGACAGGAAACACTGTAGCTTTCTTT